The 5 T cell receptor beta chains given below trace back to one sample, sequenced in a study of tumor-infiltrating lymphocytes in primary liver carcinoma. Total RNA and DNA came together from around 20-30 mg of bulk tissue without cell sorting. A primer matching the constant region was used to make TCR beta cDNA from 450 to 550 ng of total RNA. Three nested multiplex PCR rounds, a slightly modified ARM-PCR method, built the TCR beta libraries. Amplification in the first two PCR rounds was performed using TRBV1-TRBV30 forward primers and a C-beta reverse primer for approximately 10 cycles each. TCRdb reprocessed the multiplex PCR reads via MiXCR and lists one record per CDR3 protein. The data contain about 66,000 distinct CDR3 sequences, around 69% of them singletons. Material: liver tumor tissue from sampling region 4. Subset denoted: tumor region T4, right-lateral pole. The receptor source for this set is a man aged 35 to 55 with primary liver carcinoma and hepatitis B virus infection.

This chain joins TRBV6-6 and TRBJ2-1; the D call may be TRBD1 or TRBD2 (5 bases each). Trimming left V 9 bases short and J 12 bases short, with 27 bases between. The CDR3 consists of 15 residues. Germline V gives CDR1 MNHNY, CDR2 SVGAGI (reference sequence). The CDR3, as DNA: TGTGCCAGTACTCATGGGACCTATACCTTAGATGTGCAGTTCTTC. This sequence encodes CASTHGTYTLDVQFF.

This clonotype appeared once. At one end, the junction sequence differs from germline, possibly due to a read error. The V and J genes are TRBV29-1 and TRBJ2-3; 8 nucleotides line up with TRBD2. This CDR3 has 15 amino acids. The germline CDR1 and CDR2 sequences are SQVTM and ANQGSEA. The CDR3 region has the DNA TGCAGCGCCTGGACTAGCAGGAGTGTAACAGATACACAGTATTTT. Its protein is CSAWTSRSVTDTQYF.

The CDR3 spells CASSYYGSSGRLETQYF. The CDR3 nucleotides read TGTGCCAGCAGTTATTACGGGAGTAGCGGGAGGCTTGAGACCCAGTACTTC. The chain links TRBV6-5 to TRBJ2-5; TRBD2 matches at 10 bases. V was pared by 3 bases and J by 5 bases, with 12 bases of the junction left unmatched. The CDR3 consists of 17 residues. Germline V CDR1 and CDR2: MNHEY, SVGAGI.

A remark on this clonotype: Sequence at one end of the junction differs from germline and may be a read error. The CDR3 nucleotides read TGTGACAGCAGTCTACAAGGGACTAGCGGGAGCGTCAGGCAGTATTTT. It is translated as CDSSLQGTSGSVRQYF. The rearrangement uses TRBV12-3 or TRBV12-4 and TRBJ2-3; 14 positions match TRBD2. The CDR3 consists of 16 residues.

On this clonotype itself: The junction differs from germline at one of its ends, possibly a read error. The rearrangement links TRBV11-2 to TRBJ2-5, with TRBD2 matching 7 bases. Germline V lookup: CDR1 SGHAT, CDR2 FQNNGV. The CDR3 is 15 residues long. CDR3: CVSSQTPGGGKRQYF. CDR3 DNA sequence: TGTGTCAGCAGCCAAACTCCTGGCGGGGGAAAGAGACAGTACTTC.